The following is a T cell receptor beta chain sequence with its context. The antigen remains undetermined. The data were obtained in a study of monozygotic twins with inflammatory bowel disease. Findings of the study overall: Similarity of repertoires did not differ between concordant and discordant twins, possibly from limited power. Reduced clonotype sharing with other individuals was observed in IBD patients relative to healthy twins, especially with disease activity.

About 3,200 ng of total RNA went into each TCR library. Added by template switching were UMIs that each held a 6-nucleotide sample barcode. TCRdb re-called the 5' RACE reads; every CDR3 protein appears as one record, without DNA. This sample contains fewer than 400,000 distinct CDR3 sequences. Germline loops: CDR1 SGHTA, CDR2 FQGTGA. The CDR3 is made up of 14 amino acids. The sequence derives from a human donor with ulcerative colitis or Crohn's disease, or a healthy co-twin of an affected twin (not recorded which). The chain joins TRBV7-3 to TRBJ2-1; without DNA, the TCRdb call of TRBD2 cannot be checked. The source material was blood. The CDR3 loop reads CASSPERGGNEQFF.